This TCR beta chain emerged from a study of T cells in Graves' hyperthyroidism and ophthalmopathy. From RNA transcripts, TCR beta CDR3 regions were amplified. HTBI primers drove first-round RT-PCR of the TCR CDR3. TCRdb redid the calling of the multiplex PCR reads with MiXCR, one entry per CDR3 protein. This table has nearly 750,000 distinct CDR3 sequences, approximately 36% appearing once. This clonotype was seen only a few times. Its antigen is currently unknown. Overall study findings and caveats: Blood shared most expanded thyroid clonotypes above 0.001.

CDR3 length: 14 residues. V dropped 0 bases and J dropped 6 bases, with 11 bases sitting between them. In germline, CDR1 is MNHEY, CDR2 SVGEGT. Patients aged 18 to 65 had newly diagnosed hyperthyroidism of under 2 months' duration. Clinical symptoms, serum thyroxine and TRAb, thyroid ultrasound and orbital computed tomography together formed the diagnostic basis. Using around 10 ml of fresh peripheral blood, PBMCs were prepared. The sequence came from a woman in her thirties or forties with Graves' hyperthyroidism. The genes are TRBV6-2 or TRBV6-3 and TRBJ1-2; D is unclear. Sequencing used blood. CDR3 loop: CASSYSPTANGYTF. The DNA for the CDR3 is TGTGCCAGCAGTTACTCGCCGACCGCAAATGGCTACACCTTC.